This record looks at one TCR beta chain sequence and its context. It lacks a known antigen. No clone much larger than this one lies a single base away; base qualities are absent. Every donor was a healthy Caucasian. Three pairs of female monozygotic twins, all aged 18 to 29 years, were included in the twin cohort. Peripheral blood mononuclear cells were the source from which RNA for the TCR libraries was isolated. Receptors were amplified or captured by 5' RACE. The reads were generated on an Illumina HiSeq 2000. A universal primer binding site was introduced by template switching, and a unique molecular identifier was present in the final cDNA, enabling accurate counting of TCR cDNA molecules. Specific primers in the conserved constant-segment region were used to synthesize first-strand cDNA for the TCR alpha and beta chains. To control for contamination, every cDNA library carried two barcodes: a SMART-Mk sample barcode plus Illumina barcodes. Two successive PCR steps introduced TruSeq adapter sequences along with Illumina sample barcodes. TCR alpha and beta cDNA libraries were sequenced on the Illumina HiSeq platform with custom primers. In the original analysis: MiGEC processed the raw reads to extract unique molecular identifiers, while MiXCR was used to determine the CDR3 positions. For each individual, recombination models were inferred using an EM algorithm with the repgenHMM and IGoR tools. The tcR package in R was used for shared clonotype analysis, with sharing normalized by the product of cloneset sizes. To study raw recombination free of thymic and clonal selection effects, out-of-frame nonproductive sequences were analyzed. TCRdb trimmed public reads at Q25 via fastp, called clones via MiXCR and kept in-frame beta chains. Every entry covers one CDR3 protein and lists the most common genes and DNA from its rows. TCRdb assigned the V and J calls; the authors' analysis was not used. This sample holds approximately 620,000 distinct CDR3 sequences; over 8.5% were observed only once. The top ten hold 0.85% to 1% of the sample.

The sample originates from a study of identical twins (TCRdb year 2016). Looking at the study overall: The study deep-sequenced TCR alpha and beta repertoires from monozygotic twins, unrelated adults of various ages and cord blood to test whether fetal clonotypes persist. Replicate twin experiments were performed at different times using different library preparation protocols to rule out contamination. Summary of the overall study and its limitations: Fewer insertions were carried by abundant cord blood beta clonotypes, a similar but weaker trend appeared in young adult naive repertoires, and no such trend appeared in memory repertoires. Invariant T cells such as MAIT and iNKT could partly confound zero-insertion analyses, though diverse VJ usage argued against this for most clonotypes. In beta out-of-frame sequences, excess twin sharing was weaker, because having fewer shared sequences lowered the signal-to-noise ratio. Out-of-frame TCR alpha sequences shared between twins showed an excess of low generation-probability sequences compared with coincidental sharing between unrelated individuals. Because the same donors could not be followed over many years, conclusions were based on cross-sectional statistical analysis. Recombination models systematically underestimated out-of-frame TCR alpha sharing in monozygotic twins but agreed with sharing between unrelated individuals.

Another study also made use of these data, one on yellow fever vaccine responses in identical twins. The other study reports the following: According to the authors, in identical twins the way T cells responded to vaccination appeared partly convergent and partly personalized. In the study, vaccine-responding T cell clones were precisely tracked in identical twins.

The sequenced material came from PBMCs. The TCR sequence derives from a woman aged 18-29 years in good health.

The CDR3 reads CSAVAPDTQYF. The nucleotides are TGCAGCGCAGTAGCCCCAGATACGCAGTATTTT. In this chain, TRBV29-1 is recombined with TRBJ2-3; confidence is insufficient to name the D gene. The germline V gene supplies CDR1 SQVTM and CDR2 ANQGSEA. From the cysteine through the phenylalanine, the CDR3 covers 11 amino acids. Only the CDR3 DNA is retained, 33 bases long and in frame from the first base. V drops 7 bases and J drops 4 bases, leaving 9 bases in between.